The 9 T cell receptor beta chains below were found in one sample sequenced in a study of cytomegalovirus exposure and HLA in healthy donors. PCR employed 60 Vbeta and 13 Jbeta primers. The table came from immunoSEQ multiplex PCR; TCRdb's copy has only in-frame clones and leaves some out. The top ten clones hold over 10% of a sample with about 110,000 clones, approximately 82% of them seen once. Input material: PBMCs. These receptors were taken from a man aged 25 to 40 in good health and CMV-seropositive.

The chain combines TRBV4-1 with TRBJ1-3; TRBD1 is a possible D gene (5 bases). The CDR3 covers 13 residues. The V end lost 8 bases, the J end lost 2 bases, and 10 bases lay between the germline ends. Germline V gene data show CDR1 as MGHRA and CDR2 as YSYEKL. CDR3 in amino acids: CASGPGAGNTIYF. In nucleotides, the CDR3 is TGCGCCAGCGGGCCGGGGGCTGGAAACACCATATATTTT.

The chain joins TRBV18 to TRBJ1-1, with 7 positions matching TRBD1. The germline CDR1 and CDR2 sequences are KGHSH and LQKENI. CDR3 length: 14 residues. V gave up 3 bases and J gave up 2 bases; unmatched junction bases: 3. CDR3 DNA: TGTGCCAGCTCACCCCCAGGGGGAAACACTGAAGCTTTCTTT. Translating gives CASSPPGGNTEAFF.

The rearrangement joins TRBV4-3 to TRBJ1-5, with 9 bases identical to TRBD1. Trimming took 2 bases from V and 6 from J; bases not matched to a gene: 11. The CDR3 consists of 17 residues. Germline-derived CDR1 and CDR2 are LGHNA and YSLEER. Here the CDR3 reads CASSQQTDRGMGQPQHF. The CDR3 region has the DNA TGCGCCAGCAGCCAACAGACCGACAGGGGGATGGGTCAGCCCCAGCATTTT.

The V and J genes are TRBV28 and TRBJ2-5; 7 positions match TRBD1. The V gene end was trimmed by 4 bases and the J gene end by 2 bases; junction bases not matched to a gene: 10. Germline CDR1 is MDHEN and CDR2 is SYDVKM. This CDR3 spans 16 amino acids. CDR3 residues: CASSSPPGQAQETQYF. The CDR3 bases are TGTGCCAGCAGTTCCCCTCCCGGACAGGCACAAGAGACCCAGTACTTC. Filled out from reference TRBV28 and TRBJ2-5, the complete variable domain reads DVKVTQSSRYLVKRTGEKVFLECVQDMDHENMFWYRQDPGLGLRLIYFSYDVKMKEKGDIPEGYSVSREKKERFSLILESASTNQTSMYLCASSSPPGQAQETQYFGPGTRLLVL.

This chain links TRBV5-1 with TRBJ2-3; 7 bases line up with TRBD1. The CDR3 is 17 residues long. Germline trimming cut 2 bases from V and 1 base from J; bases unmatched to any gene: 10. Germline CDR1 is SGHRS and CDR2 is YFSETQ. The CDR3: CASSFNIYRGRTDTQYF. The CDR3 region has the DNA TGCGCCAGCAGCTTCAACATCTACAGGGGCCGCACAGATACGCAGTATTTT. Variable domain in full (rest from reference TRBV5-1 and TRBJ2-3): KAGVTQTPRYLIKTRGQQVTLSCSPISGHRSVSWYQQTPGQGLQFLFEYFSETQRNKGNFPGRFSGRQFSNSRSEMNVSTLELGDSALYLCASSFNIYRGRTDTQYFGPGTRLTVL.

The V and J genes are TRBV7-9 and TRBJ1-1; 9 positions match TRBD1. With 7 bases clipped from V and 0 bases from J, the junction kept 15 bases outside the gene matches. The CDR3 is made up of 18 amino acids. Germline CDR1 is SEHNR and CDR2 is FQNEAQ (reference sequence). CDR3 sequence reads: CASTSKWDRASMNTEAFF. The CDR3 nucleotides are TGTGCCAGCACCTCGAAGTGGGACAGGGCATCTATGAACACTGAAGCTTTCTTT.

V and J are TRBV2 and TRBJ2-3, with 8 nucleotides matching TRBD1. The germline gives CDR1 SNHLY, CDR2 FYNNEI. After removal of 5 bases from V and 0 bases from J, the junction contained 7 bases not matched to a gene. This CDR3 contains 16 residues. CDR3 protein: CASSQPGQVSTDTQYF. The CDR3, as DNA: TGTGCCAGCAGTCAGCCGGGACAGGTTAGCACAGATACGCAGTATTTT.

The V and J genes are TRBV14 and TRBJ1-2, with 11 bases matching TRBD1. The CDR3 contains 16 residues. CDR1 and CDR2 from the germline V gene are SGHDN and FVKESK. The ends lost 1 base at V and 3 bases at J; junction bases unmatched: 4. The CDR3 sequence is CASSQVGTGGYYGYTF. The CDR3 bases are TGTGCCAGCAGCCAAGTAGGGACAGGGGGGTACTATGGCTACACCTTC.

V gene TRBV11-2 combines with J gene TRBJ2-2; 8 positions match TRBD2. From germline, CDR1 is SGHAT and CDR2 FQNNGV. With 1 base clipped from V and 3 bases from J, the junction kept 10 bases outside the gene matches. The CDR3 spans 18 residues. CDR3 loop: CASSLAVRGGTHTGELFF. The CDR3 coding sequence is TGTGCCAGCAGCTTAGCTGTCCGCGGGGGGACCCACACCGGGGAGCTGTTTTTT.